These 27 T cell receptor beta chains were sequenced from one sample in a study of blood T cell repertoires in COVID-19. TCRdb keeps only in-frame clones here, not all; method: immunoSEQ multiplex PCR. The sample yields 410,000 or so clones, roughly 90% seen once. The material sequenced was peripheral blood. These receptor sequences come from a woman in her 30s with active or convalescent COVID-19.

The CDR3 bases are TGTGCCAGCAATAGGAGAGGGGGGGCCTCCCAAAGCACAGATACGCAGTATTTT. Translation gives CASNRRGGASQSTDTQYF. V is TRBV11-2 and J is TRBJ2-3; weak D call: TRBD2 (7 bases). V shed 7 bases and J shed 0 bases, with 23 bases lying between them. CDR1 is SGHAT and CDR2 is FQNNGV in the germline V gene. The CDR3 has 18 residues.

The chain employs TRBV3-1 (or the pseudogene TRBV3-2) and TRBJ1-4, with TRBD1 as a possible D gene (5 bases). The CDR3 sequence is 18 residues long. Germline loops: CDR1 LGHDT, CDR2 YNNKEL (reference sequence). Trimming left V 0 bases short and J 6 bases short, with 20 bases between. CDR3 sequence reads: CASSQEKRTSRVDEKLFF. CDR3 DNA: TGTGCCAGCAGCCAAGAGAAAAGGACATCTCGGGTAGATGAAAAACTGTTTTTT.

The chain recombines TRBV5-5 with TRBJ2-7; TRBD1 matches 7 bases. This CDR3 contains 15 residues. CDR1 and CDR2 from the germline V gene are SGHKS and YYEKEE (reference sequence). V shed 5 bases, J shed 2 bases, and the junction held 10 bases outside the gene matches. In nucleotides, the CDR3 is TGTGCCAGCAGGTCCGGGACAGAGATAACCTACGAGCAGTACTTC. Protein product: CASRSGTEITYEQYF.

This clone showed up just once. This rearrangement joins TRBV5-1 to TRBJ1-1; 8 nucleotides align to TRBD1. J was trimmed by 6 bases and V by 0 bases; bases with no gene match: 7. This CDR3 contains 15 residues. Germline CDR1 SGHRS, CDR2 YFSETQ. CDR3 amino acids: CASSLARTGLSEAFF. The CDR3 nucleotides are TGCGCCAGCAGCTTGGCGAGGACAGGGCTCTCTGAAGCTTTCTTT.

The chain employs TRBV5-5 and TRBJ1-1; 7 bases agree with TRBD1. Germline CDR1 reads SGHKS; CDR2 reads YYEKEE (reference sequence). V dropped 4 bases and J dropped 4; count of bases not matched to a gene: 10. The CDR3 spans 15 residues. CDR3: CASSADYRGRTEAFF. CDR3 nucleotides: TGTGCCAGCAGCGCCGATTACAGGGGTCGCACTGAAGCTTTCTTT.

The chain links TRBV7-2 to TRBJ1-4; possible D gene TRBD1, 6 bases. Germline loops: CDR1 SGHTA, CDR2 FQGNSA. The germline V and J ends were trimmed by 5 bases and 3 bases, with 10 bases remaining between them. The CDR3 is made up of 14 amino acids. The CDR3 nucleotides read TGTGCCAGCAGCCGGGACAACTCTAATGAAAAACTGTTTTTT. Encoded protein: CASSRDNSNEKLFF.

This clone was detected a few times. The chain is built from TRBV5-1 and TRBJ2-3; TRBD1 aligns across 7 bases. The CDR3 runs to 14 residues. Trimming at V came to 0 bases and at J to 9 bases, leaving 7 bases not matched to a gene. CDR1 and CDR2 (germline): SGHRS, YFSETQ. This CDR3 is CASSLGEQGQTQYF. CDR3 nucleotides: TGCGCCAGCAGCTTGGGGGAACAGGGGCAAACGCAGTATTTT.

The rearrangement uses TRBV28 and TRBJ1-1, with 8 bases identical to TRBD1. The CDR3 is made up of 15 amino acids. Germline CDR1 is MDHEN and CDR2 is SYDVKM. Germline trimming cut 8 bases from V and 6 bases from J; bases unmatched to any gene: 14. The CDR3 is CASDSRQGSRAEAFF. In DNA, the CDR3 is TGTGCCAGCGACAGTCGACAGGGGAGTAGAGCTGAAGCTTTCTTT.

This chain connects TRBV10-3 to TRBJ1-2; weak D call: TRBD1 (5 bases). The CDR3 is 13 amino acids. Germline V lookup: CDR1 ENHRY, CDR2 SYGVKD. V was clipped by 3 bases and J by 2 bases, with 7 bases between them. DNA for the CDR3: TGTGCCATCAGTGATTCAGGGAACTATGGCTACACCTTC. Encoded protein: CAISDSGNYGYTF.

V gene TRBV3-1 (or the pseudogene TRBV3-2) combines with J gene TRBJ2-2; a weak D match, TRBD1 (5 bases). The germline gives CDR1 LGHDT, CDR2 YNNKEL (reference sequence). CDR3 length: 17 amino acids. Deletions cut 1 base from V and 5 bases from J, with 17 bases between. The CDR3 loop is CASSQGFVVAGTGELFF. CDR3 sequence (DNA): TGTGCCAGCAGCCAAGGGTTTGTAGTTGCAGGGACCGGGGAGCTGTTTTTT.

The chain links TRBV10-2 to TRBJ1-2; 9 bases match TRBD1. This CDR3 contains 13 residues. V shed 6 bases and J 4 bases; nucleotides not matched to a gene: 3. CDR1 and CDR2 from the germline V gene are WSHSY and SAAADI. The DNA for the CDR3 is TGCGCCAGCAGAGGGACAGGGAGCTATGGCTACACCTTC. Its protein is CASRGTGSYGYTF.

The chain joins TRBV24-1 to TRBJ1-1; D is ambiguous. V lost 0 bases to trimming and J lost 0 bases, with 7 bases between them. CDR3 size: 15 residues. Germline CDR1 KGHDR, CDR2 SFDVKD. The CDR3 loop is CATSDLARMNTEAFF. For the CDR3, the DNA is TGTGCCACCAGTGATTTGGCGCGGATGAACACTGAAGCTTTCTTT.

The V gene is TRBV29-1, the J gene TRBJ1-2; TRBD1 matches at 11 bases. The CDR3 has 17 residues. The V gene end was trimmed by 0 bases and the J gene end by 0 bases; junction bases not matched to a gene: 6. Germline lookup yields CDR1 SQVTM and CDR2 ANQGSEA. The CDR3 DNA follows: TGCAGCGTTGAAGATGAGGGGACAGGGGGACCTAACTATGGCTACACCTTC. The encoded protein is CSVEDEGTGGPNYGYTF. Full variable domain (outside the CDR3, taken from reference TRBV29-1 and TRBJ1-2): SAVISQKPSRDICQRGTSLTIQCQVDSQVTMMFWYRQQPGQSLTLIATANQGSEATYESGFVIDKFPISRPNLTFSTLTVSNMSPEDSSIYLCSVEDEGTGGPNYGYTFGSGTRLTVV.

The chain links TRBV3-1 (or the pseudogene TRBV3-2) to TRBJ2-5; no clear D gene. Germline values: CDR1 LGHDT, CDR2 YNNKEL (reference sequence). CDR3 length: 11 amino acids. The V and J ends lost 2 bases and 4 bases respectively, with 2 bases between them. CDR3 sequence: CASSQRETQYF. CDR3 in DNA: TGTGCCAGCAGCCAACGAGAGACCCAGTACTTC.

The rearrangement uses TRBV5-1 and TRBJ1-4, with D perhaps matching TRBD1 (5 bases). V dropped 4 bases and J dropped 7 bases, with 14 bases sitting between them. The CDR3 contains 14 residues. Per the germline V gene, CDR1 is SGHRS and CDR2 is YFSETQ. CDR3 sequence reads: CASSPSPGGEKLFF. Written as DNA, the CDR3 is TGCGCCAGCAGCCCCAGTCCCGGGGGTGAAAAACTGTTTTTT.

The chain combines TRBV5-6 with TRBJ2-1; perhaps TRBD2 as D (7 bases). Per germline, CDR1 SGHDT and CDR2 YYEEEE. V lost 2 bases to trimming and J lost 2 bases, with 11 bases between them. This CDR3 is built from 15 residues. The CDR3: CASSFGRGPYNEQFF. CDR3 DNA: TGTGCCAGCAGCTTCGGGCGGGGGCCCTACAATGAGCAGTTCTTC.

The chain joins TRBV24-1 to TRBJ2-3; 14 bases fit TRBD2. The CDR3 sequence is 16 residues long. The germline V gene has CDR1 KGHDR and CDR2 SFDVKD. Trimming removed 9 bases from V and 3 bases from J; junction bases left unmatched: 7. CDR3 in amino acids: CATSVGTSGSTDTQYF. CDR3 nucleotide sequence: TGTGCCACCTCTGTCGGGACTAGCGGGAGTACAGATACGCAGTATTTT.

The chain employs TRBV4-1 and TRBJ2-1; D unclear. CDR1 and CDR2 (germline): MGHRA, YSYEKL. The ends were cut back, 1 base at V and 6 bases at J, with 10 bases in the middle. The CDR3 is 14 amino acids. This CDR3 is CASSQVPVSNEQFF. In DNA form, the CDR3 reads TGCGCCAGCAGCCAAGTCCCAGTTTCCAATGAGCAGTTCTTC.

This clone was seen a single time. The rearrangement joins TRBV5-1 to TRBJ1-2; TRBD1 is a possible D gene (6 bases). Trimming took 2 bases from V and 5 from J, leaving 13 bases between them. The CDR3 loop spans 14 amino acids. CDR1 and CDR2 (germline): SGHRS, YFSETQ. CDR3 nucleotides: TGCGCCAGCAGCTTTGAAAATGGACAGTATGGCTACACCTTC. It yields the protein CASSFENGQYGYTF.

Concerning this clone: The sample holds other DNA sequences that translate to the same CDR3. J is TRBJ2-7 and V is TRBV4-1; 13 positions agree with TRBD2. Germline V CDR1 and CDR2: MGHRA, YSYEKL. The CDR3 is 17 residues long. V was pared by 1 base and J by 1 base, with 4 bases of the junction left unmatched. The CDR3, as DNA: TGCGCCAGCAGCCAAGGGGGGACTAGCGGGGTTTCCTACGAGCAGTACTTC. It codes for CASSQGGTSGVSYEQYF.

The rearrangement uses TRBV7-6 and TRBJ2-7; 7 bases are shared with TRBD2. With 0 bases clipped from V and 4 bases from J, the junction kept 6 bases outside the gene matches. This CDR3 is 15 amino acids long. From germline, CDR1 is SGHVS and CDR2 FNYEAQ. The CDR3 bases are TGTGCCAGCAGCTTAGCGCTGGGACTATCTTACGAGCAGTACTTC. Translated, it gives CASSLALGLSYEQYF.

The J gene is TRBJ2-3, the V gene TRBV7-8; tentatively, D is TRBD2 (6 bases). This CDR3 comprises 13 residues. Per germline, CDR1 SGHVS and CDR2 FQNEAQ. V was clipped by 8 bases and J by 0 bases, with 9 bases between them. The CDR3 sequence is CASHGTSTDTQYF. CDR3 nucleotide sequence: TGTGCCAGCCACGGGACTAGCACAGATACGCAGTATTTT.

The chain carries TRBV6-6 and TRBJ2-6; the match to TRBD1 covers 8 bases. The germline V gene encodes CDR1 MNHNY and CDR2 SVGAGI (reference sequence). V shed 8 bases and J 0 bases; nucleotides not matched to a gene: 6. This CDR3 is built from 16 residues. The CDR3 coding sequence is TGTGCCAGCCTTTTAACAGGGGGCTCTGGGGCCAACGTCCTGACTTTC. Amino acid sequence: CASLLTGGSGANVLTF.

The CDR3 DNA reads as TGTGCCAGCAGTGCCGGGACAGACTCCTACAATGAGCAGTTCTTC. The encoded protein is CASSAGTDSYNEQFF. The genes are TRBV6-4 and TRBJ2-1; TRBD1 matches 7 bases. CDR1 and CDR2 (germline): MRHNA, SNTAGT. Trimming cost V 4 bases and J 0 bases; bases outside gene matches: 3. This CDR3 is built from 15 residues.

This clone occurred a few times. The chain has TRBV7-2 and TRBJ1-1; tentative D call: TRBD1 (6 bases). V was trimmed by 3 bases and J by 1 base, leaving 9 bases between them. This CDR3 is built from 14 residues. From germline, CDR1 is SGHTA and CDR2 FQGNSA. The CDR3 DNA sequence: TGTGCCAGCAGCTTCGTCAGGGGGAACACTGAAGCTTTCTTT. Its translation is CASSFVRGNTEAFF.

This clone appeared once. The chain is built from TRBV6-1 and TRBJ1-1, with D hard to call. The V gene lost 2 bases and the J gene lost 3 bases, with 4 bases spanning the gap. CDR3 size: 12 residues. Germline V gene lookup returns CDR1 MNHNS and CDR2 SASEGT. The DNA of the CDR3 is TGTGCCAGCAGTGAATCGGACACTGAAGCTTTCTTT. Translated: CASSESDTEAFF.

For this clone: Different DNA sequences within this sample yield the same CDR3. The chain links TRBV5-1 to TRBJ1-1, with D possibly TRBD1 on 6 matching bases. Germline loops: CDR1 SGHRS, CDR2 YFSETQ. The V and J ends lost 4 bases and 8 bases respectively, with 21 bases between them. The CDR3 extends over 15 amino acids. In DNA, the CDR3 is TGCGCCAGCAGCCTGGGGCAGGGGCCCACCGACGAAGCTTTCTTT. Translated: CASSLGQGPTDEAFF.